This T cell receptor (beta chain) was sequenced for a study of blood T cell repertoires in COVID-19 (dated by TCRdb to the early 2020s). Study-level background: Samples from collaborators originated in the United States, Italy and Spain and spanned both the acute and convalescent phases of COVID-19. The sample metadata nearly always contained a de-identified subject ID, COVID-19 status, age in years and sex. The dataset comprised deeply sampled blood TCRbeta repertoires from subjects exposed to, actively infected with, or recovered from COVID-19. Samples came from the ongoing ImmuneRACE study (first 160 participants) plus 1,254 subjects from 6 global collaborators. A freely available public database, intended as a resource for researchers studying the immune response to SARS-CoV-2, is where the repertoires were released. The prospective study material was composed of cDNA or gDNA derived from T cells, B-cell-depleted T cells, or PBMCs. Where HLA class I and class II types were available, the types were taken from metadata supplied by the sample provider, not from assay-based typing.

The collaborating institutions used their own protocols to collect whole blood in K2EDTA tubes. For TCRbeta analysis, collaborator samples were shipped as frozen whole blood, as isolated PBMCs, or as DNA extracted from either sample type. The paper's findings and limits, for the study overall: Clinical and demographic metadata were provided uncurated, with the amount varying by source and participant.

The immunoSEQ Assay, a bias-controlled multiplex PCR, was used to amplify TCRbeta CDR3 regions from genomic DNA. As for the authors' bioinformatics: Nucleated cell counts per sample were estimated from amplification of reference gene primers within the assay. To quantify the absolute abundance of each unique TCRbeta CDR3 rearrangement, sequence reads were collapsed and filtered. For each sample, productive Simpson clonality was calculated by taking the square root of Simpson's diversity index across productive rearrangements. TCRdb limited this immuneACCESS table to in-frame rearrangements with V and J called. A share of clones is missing; checked studies link under half to unresolved V genes, and the rest is unexplained. That table supplies the V and J calls and clone size; D and trimming were determined from the DNA. This sample comprises approximately 270,000 clones, roughly 88% of them detected only once. 8% to 13% of the sample rests with the top ten.

To note about this clone: Its antigen target is currently unknown. No much larger clone exists at a distance of one base, and base qualities are not known.

This receptor was obtained from a woman between 65 and 79 years old with acute or convalescent COVID-19. Material for sequencing was peripheral blood.

This receptor has the CDR3 CASAAGANSPLHF. The DNA sequence is TGTGCCAGCGCTGCAGGGGCCAATTCACCCCTCCACTTT. This sequence uses TRBV2 and TRBJ1-6; TRBD1 might be the D gene, on 6 matching bases. The CDR3, from cysteine to phenylalanine, totals 13 residues. Of the read, only the CDR3 DNA is kept; its 39 bases are in frame from base 1. Cut back by 8 bases and 7 bases, the V and J ends lie 12 bases apart. Via the germline V gene, CDR1 is SNHLY and CDR2 FYNNEI.